The following is a T cell receptor (beta chain) sequence with its context. The antigen it recognizes is unknown. No much larger clone exists at a distance of one base, and base qualities are not known. TCR cDNA was synthesized by 5'RACE template switching, which introduced a universal primer site and unique molecular identifiers. Priming for cDNA synthesis came from both the TCR alpha and TCR beta constant segments. Library amplification used two PCR steps, and the second PCR step added sample barcodes and sequencing adapters. Libraries were sequenced on Illumina HiSeq 2500 (2x100 bp) or NovaSeq (2x150 bp). In the source study's methods: MIGEC handled demultiplexing of reads and collapsing into UMI consensus sequences, while MiXCR performed V(D)J alignment. Clonotypes responding to the vaccine were identified with edgeR on replicate PBMC samples, with the criteria of FDR below 0.01 and a log2 fold change above 5 up to day 15. Each bulk clonotype received a CD4 or CD8 identity based on whether the sequenced CD4 or CD8 repertoire contained that clonotype at higher abundance. TCRdb reanalyzed the raw reads on its own, using fastp at Q25 for trimming and MiXCR for clone calling, and kept in-frame beta chains. Identical CDR3 protein sequences are pooled into one entry, listed with their most common genes and DNA. These V and J calls rely on TCRdb rather than the paper's analysis. This sample is represented by about 330,000 distinct CDR3 sequences; about 6.9% of them were singletons. The ten largest clones capture roughly a sixth of the sample.

Its CDR3 holds 17 amino acids, cysteine through phenylalanine. Only CDR3 DNA is held: 51 bases, read in frame from base 1. For CDR1 and CDR2, the germline V gene (reference sequence) lists LNHDA and SQIVND. The trim is 5 bases for V and 0 bases for J, with a gap of 14 bases between the germline ends. These data originate in a study of T cells after yellow fever vaccination (dated by TCRdb to about 2019). A note on the overall study: Libraries from fractions with low cell numbers were prepared with the SMART-Seq v4 Ultra Low Input RNA kit. Bulk TCR alpha and beta repertoires were sequenced longitudinally to track T-cell clones before and after primary and booster YFV17D yellow fever vaccination. The cohort comprised two healthy male donors, one aged 18 to 29 and one aged 30 to 39 years. Blood was drawn at multiple timepoints before and after primary and secondary immunization, with bulk PBMC replicates and cell subsets isolated.

According to the study, the label for this sample's treatment or condition signals: live attenuated yellow fever vaccine strain. At every blood-draw timepoint, two biological replicates of bulk PBMCs were collected. PBMCs were isolated from peripheral blood using a standard Ficoll-Paque protocol. TriZol was used to extract RNA from bulk PBMCs, CD4 and CD8 fractions, and dextramer-positive and dextramer-negative fractions. Paper-wide results and their limitations: Computational filtering was required because FACS-sorted repertoires could contain abundant contaminating clonotypes from the bulk population. The secondary T-cell response was found to be weaker but faster than the primary response, with a peak reached on day 5 rather than on day 15. A small fraction of clonotypes showed up in both the CD4 and CD8 compartments, probably as a result of convergent recombination. Most clones expanded after primary vaccination (96% of CD4 and about 85% of CD8) were re-detected after the booster, suggesting that broad memory maintenance occurred. Because the study included only two donors, the extent to which the findings can be generalized is limited.

The rearrangement combines TRBV19 with TRBJ2-6, and perhaps TRBD1 as D gene, on 5 matching bases. This receptor was identified in a man aged 18 to 29 who received the YFV17D yellow fever vaccine. Here the sequenced sample was PBMCs, taken around 45 days after the first yellow fever vaccination. The bases read TGTGCCAGTAGTTCTCCAGGGTCTTCCTCTGGGGCCAACGTCCTGACTTTC. Its coded protein is CASSSPGSSSGANVLTF.